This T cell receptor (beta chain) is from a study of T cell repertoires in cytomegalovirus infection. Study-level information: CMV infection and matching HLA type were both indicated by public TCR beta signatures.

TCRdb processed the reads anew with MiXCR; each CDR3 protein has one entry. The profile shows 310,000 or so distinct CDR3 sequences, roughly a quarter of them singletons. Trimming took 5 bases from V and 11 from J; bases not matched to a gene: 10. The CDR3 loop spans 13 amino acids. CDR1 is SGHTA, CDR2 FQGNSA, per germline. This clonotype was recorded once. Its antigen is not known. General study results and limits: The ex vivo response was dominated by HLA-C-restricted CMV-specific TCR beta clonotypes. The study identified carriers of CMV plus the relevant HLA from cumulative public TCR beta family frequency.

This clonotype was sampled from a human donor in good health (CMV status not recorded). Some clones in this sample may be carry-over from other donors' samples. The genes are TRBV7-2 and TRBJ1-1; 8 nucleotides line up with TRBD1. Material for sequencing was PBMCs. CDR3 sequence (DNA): TGTGCCAGCAGCCGAGGGACAGGAAATGGGGCTTTCTTT. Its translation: CASSRGTGNGAFF.